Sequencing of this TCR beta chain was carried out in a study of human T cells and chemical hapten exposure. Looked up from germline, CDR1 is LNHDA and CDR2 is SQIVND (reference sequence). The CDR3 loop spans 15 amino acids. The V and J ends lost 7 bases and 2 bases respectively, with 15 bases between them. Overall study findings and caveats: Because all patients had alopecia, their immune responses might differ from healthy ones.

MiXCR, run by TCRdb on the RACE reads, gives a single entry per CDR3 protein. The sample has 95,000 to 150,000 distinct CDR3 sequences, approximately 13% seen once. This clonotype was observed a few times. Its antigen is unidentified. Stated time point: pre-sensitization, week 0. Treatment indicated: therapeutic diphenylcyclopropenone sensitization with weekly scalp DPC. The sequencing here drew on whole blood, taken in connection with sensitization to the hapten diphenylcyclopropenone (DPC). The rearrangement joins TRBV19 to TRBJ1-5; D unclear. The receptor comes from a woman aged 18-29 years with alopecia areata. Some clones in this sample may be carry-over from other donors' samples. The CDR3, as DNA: TGTGCCAGTACCCCACGGTCCGGAGGCAATCAGCCCCAGCATTTT. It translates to CASTPRSGGNQPQHF.